The T cell receptor (beta chain) under discussion was sequenced for a study of cytomegalovirus exposure and HLA in healthy donors. Turning to the study itself: A data release that came early held approximately 85 million unique TCRs from HLA-typed donors.

Concerning this clone: Its cognate antigen is unknown.

Study results and caveats: Indistinguishable V segments, including TRBV6-2 and TRBV6-3, were excluded.

Primers: 60 Vbeta forward and 13 Jbeta reverse. Sequencing was performed with immunoSEQ multiplex PCR; in TCRdb, only in-frame clones are kept and a portion is missing. This sample has tens of thousands of clones, with around 77% found just once. The V segment lost 1 base and the J segment 12 bases; nucleotides outside the gene matches: 20. CDR1 is SGDLS, CDR2 YYNGEE, per germline. CDR3 length equals 18 residues. The receptor was isolated from a man aged 45-60 years in good health and CMV-seronegative. The chain recombines TRBV9 with TRBJ2-3; 10 bases fit TRBD2. Material: PBMCs. CDR3 in amino acids: CASSVIAGGIDNAPPQYF. The CDR3 nucleotides read TGTGCCAGCAGCGTAATAGCGGGAGGAATCGATAATGCGCCCCCACAGTATTTT.